This T cell receptor beta chain was sequenced for a study of graft-versus-host responses after intestinal transplantation. In the study overall: Once they had received anti-thymocyte globulin induction, all recipients took tacrolimus and steroids for about three years. Study observations and caveats: Subjects displaying graft-donor T cell macrochimerism possessed elevated graft-versus-host to host-versus-graft clonal ratios inside allografts.

Comments on this clone: Its specificity is not known.

Researchers processed graft tissue to release intraepithelial and lamina propria lymphocytes. With 5 bases removed from V and 1 base from J, the gap between germline ends came to 26 bases. The CDR3 totals 19 residues. The germline V gene encodes CDR1 SEHNR and CDR2 FQNEAQ (reference sequence). The method was immunoSEQ multiplex PCR; TCRdb's version includes in-frame clones alone and lacks a portion of them. The data show fewer than 15,000 clones, with 70% seen just once and roughly 25% held by the top ten. The chain recombines TRBV7-9 with TRBJ1-1; TRBD1 is a possible D gene (5 bases). The sequencing used ileum tissue, collected just over 700 days after intestinal transplantation. The receptor comes from a human patient who received an intestinal transplant, so some T cells may come from the graft donor. The CDR3 region has the DNA TGTGCCAGCAGCATCAGCGCCGGGACCGGGTTGTTGGAGAACACTGAAGCTTTCTTT. It codes for CASSISAGTGLLENTEAFF.